Listed below are T cell receptor beta chains from one sample, sequenced in a study of pediatric ulcerative colitis. Here immunoSEQ multiplex PCR was the method, and the copy in TCRdb shows in-frame clones only, minus some. The data show around 18,000 clones, with 74% seen just once and roughly 7.2% held by the top ten. The sequenced material came from gut tissue. Receptor source: a boy aged 5 to 17 with moderate ulcerative colitis. Both conserved end residues are part of each CDR3. The order of the fields is clone size, D gene, V gene, J gene, CDR3 protein, CDR3 DNA. A D gene is named only where the DNA matches it firmly. Size values are once, few and many counts, or a class for expanded clones, and some rows have none.

NA	TRBD2	TRBV5-1	TRBJ2-3	CASSVGTTSADTQYF	TGCGCCAGCAGCGTCGGGACTACTTCGGCAGATACGCAGTATTTT
few	TRBD1	TRBV5-1	TRBJ2-5	CASSFGQGESETQYF	TGCGCCAGCAGCTTTGGACAGGGGGAATCAGAGACCCAGTACTTC
NA	NA	TRBV5-4	TRBJ1-4	CASSSLPTNEKLFF	TGTGCCAGCAGCTCCCTCCCAACTAATGAAAAACTGTTTTTT
NA	NA	TRBV29-1	TRBJ1-3	CSVWGGLSGNTIYF	TGCAGCGTGTGGGGCGGACTCTCTGGAAACACCATATATTTT
NA	NA	TRBV7-8	TRBJ1-5	CASSPATSASNQPQHF	TGTGCCAGCAGCCCTGCAACGTCAGCTAGCAATCAGCCCCAGCATTTT
few	NA	TRBV2	TRBJ2-7	CASSGAYEQYF	TGTGCCAGCAGTGGGGCCTACGAGCAGTACTTC
NA	NA	TRBV12-5	TRBJ1-1	CASGLTQLSTEAFF	TGTGCTAGTGGTTTGACACAGCTAAGCACTGAAGCTTTCTTT
NA	NA	TRBV9	TRBJ1-2	CASSGGRPSYGYTF	TGTGCCAGCAGCGGAGGACGTCCTAGCTATGGCTACACCTTC
NA	TRBD1	TRBV19	TRBJ1-1	CASSRGQGGNTEAFF	TGTGCCAGTAGTAGGGGACAGGGGGGGAACACTGAAGCTTTCTTT
once	NA	TRBV2	TRBJ1-5	CATSRWGTGEPQHF	TGTGCCACTTCCCGGTGGGGGACTGGGGAGCCCCAGCATTTT
NA	NA	TRBV7-9	TRBJ1-1	CASSPQGHPNTEAFF	TGTGCCAGCAGCCCCCAGGGACACCCGAACACTGAAGCTTTCTTT
NA	NA	TRBV7-3	TRBJ1-6	CASSPDRNDNSPLHF	TGTGCCAGCAGCCCCGACAGGAATGACAATTCACCCCTCCACTTT
NA	TRBD2	TRBV29-1	TRBJ2-3	CSVEITGAGLSDTQYF	TGCAGCGTTGAAATAACAGGAGCGGGATTGTCAGATACGCAGTATTTT
NA	NA	TRBV10-3	TRBJ2-3	CAIKGQLFTDTQYF	TGTGCCATCAAGGGACAACTTTTCACAGATACGCAGTATTTT
few	NA	TRBV11-2	TRBJ1-4	CASSLAMANEKLFF	TGTGCCAGCAGCTTGGCAATGGCTAATGAAAAACTGTTTTTT
NA	TRBD1	TRBV5-1	TRBJ2-3	CASSQRQGEITDTQYF	TGCGCCAGCAGCCAAAGACAGGGGGAGATCACAGATACGCAGTATTTT
NA	TRBD1	TRBV7-3	TRBJ2-1	CASSLSGQSLSNEQFF	TGTGCCAGCAGCTTATCGGGACAGTCTCTCTCCAATGAGCAGTTCTTC
NA	TRBD2	TRBV27	TRBJ2-3	CASSPRLAGVPDTQYF	TGTGCCAGCAGTCCAAGACTAGCGGGAGTCCCAGATACGCAGTATTTT
NA	NA	TRBV19	TRBJ2-1	CATAAYNEQFF	TGTGCCACGGCGGCCTACAATGAGCAGTTCTTC
NA	NA	TRBV5-4	TRBJ2-2	CASSLDLSGELFF	TGTGCCAGCAGCTTGGATCTATCCGGGGAGCTGTTTTTT
NA	TRBD1	TRBV11-3	TRBJ2-7	CASSLGLQGGSDEQYF	TGTGCCAGCAGCTTAGGACTACAGGGGGGATCGGACGAGCAGTACTTC
few	TRBD1	TRBV15	TRBJ1-2	CATSRGRTGEVGYTF	TGTGCCACCAGCAGAGGGAGGACAGGGGAGGTCGGCTACACCTTC
NA	NA	TRBV5-3	TRBJ2-7	CARSTFTGIYEQYF	TGTGCCAGAAGCACTTTTACAGGGATCTACGAGCAGTACTTC
NA	NA	TRBV7-3	TRBJ1-1	CASSLNGRGTEAFF	TGTGCCAGCAGCTTAAATGGGAGGGGGACTGAAGCTTTCTTT
NA	NA	TRBV5-4	TRBJ2-5	CASSRDNQETQYF	TGTGCCAGCAGTAGGGACAATCAAGAGACCCAGTACTTC
NA	NA	TRBV12-5	TRBJ2-2	CASGLAPTQERNTGELFF	TGTGCTAGTGGTTTGGCCCCCACCCAGGAGAGAAACACCGGGGAGCTGTTTTTT
NA	TRBD1	TRBV5-6	TRBJ2-7	CASSSLGQGNEQYF	TGTGCCAGCAGCTCCCTGGGACAGGGGAACGAGCAGTACTTC
NA	NA	TRBV5-1	TRBJ1-2	CASSSGTNSGGYTF	TGCGCCAGCAGCTCCGGGACAAATTCGGGGGGCTACACCTTC
NA	NA	TRBV21-1	TRBJ2-6	CASSTSGTGGSGANVLTF	TGTGCCAGCAGCACCTCCGGGACAGGGGGCAGTGGGGCCAACGTCCTGACTTTC
once	NA	TRBV30	TRBJ2-7	CAWRPSGLGEQYF	TGTGCCTGGAGACCTTCGGGGCTAGGCGAGCAGTACTTC
once	NA	TRBV4-1	TRBJ1-4	CASSRQYATNEKLFF	TGCGCCAGCAGTCGACAGTATGCAACTAATGAAAAACTGTTTTTT
NA	NA	TRBV9	TRBJ1-5	CASSPGGFQPQHF	TGTGCCAGCAGCCCCGGGGGATTCCAGCCCCAGCATTTT
NA	TRBD2	TRBV7-7	TRBJ2-1	CASSLFLAGGPLLRNEQFF	TGTGCCAGCAGCTTATTTCTAGCGGGAGGGCCTCTCTTGCGAAATGAGCAGTTCTTC
NA	NA	TRBV19	TRBJ1-2	CASSMRGRAYGYTF	TGTGCCAGTAGTATGCGGGGGCGCGCCTATGGCTACACCTTC
NA	NA	TRBV27	TRBJ2-7	CASSGSVNSYEQYF	TGTGCCAGCAGCGGCTCGGTCAACTCCTACGAGCAGTACTTC
NA	NA	TRBV18	TRBJ2-1	CASSQGGSYNEQFF	TGTGCCAGCTCTCAGGGCGGGTCCTACAATGAGCAGTTCTTC
NA	NA	TRBV7-3	TRBJ2-3	CASSSSPAHTDTQYF	TGTGCCAGCAGCTCCTCCCCAGCTCACACAGATACGCAGTATTTT
NA	TRBD1	TRBV15	TRBJ1-2	CATSRATGGYGYTF	TGTGCCACCAGCAGAGCAACAGGGGGCTATGGCTACACCTTC
NA	NA	TRBV7-9	TRBJ2-1	CASSAPLTKQFF	TGTGCCAGCAGCGCCCCCTTGACTAAGCAGTTCTTC
NA	NA	TRBV4-2	TRBJ2-6	CASSRRRGSGANVLTF	TGTGCCAGCAGCCGCCGCCGGGGGTCTGGGGCCAACGTCCTGACTTTC
few	NA	TRBV5-4	TRBJ1-2	CASSPPTTNYGYTF	TGTGCCAGCAGCCCTCCGACAACTAACTATGGCTACACCTTC
NA	NA	TRBV7-6	TRBJ2-7	CASSLSGTGYEQYF	TGTGCCAGCAGCCTATCCGGGACTGGCTACGAGCAGTACTTC
NA	TRBD1	TRBV4-1	TRBJ1-4	CASSQGFSISRTGDRKLFF	TGCGCCAGCAGCCAAGGATTTTCTATCTCTCGGACAGGGGATCGAAAACTGTTTTTT
NA	NA	TRBV19	TRBJ2-7	CASSPAGSQNEQYF	TGTGCCAGTAGCCCAGCAGGGTCCCAAAACGAGCAGTACTTC
NA	NA	TRBV7-2	TRBJ2-3	CASSSSPDTQYF	TGTGCCAGCAGCTCCAGCCCGGATACGCAGTATTTT
once	TRBD1	TRBV6-5	TRBJ2-6	CASSYAGTGRGNVLTF	TGTGCCAGCAGTTACGCGGGGACAGGGAGGGGCAACGTCCTGACTTTC
NA	NA	TRBV7-9	TRBJ2-2	CASSWAEGSNTGELFF	TGTGCCAGCAGCTGGGCGGAGGGGTCGAACACCGGGGAGCTGTTTTTT
NA	TRBD2	TRBV5-1	TRBJ2-1	CASTPGRADYNEQFF	TGCGCCAGCACCCCGGGGAGGGCGGACTACAATGAGCAGTTCTTC
once	TRBD1	TRBV7-9	TRBJ1-5	CASSEGQGRDQPQHF	TGTGCCAGCAGCGAGGGACAGGGGAGGGATCAGCCCCAGCATTTT
NA	TRBD1	TRBV5-4	TRBJ2-1	CASSLIGQGSNEQFF	TGTGCCAGCAGCTTGATAGGACAGGGGAGTAATGAGCAGTTCTTC
NA	NA	TRBV4-1	TRBJ2-5	CASSQGQYQETQYF	TGCGCCAGCAGCCAAGGACAGTACCAAGAGACCCAGTACTTC
NA	NA	TRBV1	TRBJ2-5	CTSSPVGLGETQYF	TGCACCAGCAGTCCTGTGGGCTTGGGCGAGACCCAGTACTTC
NA	TRBD1	TRBV4-2	TRBJ1-2	CASSPRQGKGYTF	TGTGCCAGCAGCCCGCGACAGGGCAAAGGCTACACCTTC
NA	TRBD1	TRBV2	TRBJ1-2	CASNRGSNYGYTF	TGTGCCAGCAACAGGGGCTCTAACTATGGCTACACCTTC
NA	NA	TRBV5-8	TRBJ2-5	CASSLLTQGGETQYF	TGTGCCAGCAGCTTGCTGACCCAAGGGGGAGAGACCCAGTACTTC